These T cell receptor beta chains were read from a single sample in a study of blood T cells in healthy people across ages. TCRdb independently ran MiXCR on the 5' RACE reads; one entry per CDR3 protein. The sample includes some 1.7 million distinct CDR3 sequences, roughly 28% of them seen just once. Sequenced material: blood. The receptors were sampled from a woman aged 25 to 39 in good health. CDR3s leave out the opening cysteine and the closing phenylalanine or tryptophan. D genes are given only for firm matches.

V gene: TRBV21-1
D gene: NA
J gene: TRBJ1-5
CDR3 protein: ASSKGGVGEFYSNQPQH

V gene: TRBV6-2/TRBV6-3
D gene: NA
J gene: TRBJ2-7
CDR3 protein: ASSDSGHYEQY

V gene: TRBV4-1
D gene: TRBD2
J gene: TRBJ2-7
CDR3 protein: ASSQRLAGDRLDEQY

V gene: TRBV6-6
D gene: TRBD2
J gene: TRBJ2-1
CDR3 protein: ASNEPPTSGSPNEQF

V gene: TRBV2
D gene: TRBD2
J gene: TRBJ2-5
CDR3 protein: AASSGQETQY

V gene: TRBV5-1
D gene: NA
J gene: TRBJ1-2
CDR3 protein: ASSLQFGEGYT

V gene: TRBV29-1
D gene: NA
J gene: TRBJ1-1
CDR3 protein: SVEDNLNTEAF

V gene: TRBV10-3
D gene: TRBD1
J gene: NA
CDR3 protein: AISGPWEGTGKNEQY

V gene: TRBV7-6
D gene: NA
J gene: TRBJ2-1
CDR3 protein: ASSLKHSEQF

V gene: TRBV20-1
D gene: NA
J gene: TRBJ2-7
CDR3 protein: SARDEKRSSYEQY

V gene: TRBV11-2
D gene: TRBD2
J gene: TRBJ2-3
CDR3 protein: ASSLTGTSGGNADTQY

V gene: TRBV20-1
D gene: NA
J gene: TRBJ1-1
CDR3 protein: SARGAEGNMNTEAF

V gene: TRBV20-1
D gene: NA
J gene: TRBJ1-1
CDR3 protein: SAIPMNTEAF

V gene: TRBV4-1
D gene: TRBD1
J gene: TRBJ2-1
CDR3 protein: ASSHTPGQAYNEQF

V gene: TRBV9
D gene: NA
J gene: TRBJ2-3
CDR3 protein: ASSATPGADTQY

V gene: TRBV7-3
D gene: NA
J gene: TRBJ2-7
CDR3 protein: ASSQSTPGGNSEQY

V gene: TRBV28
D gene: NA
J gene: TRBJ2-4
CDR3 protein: ASSLWSAGDKNIQY

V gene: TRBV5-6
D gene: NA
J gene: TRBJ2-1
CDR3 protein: ASSYQGLNNEQF

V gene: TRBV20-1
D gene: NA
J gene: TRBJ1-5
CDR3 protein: SARGTSPNQPQH

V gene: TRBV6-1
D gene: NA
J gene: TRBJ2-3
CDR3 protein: ASIRGRSWPTDTQY

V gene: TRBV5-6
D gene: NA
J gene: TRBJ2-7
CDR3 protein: ASSGNYEQY

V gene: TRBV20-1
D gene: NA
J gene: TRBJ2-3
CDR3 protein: SARWPTSTDTQY

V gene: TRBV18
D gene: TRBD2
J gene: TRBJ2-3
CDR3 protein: ASSPRALGGGSSTDTQY

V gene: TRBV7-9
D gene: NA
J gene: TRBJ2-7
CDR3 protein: ASRATQKGDEQY

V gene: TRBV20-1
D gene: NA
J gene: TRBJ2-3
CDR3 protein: SARDQEGTDTQY

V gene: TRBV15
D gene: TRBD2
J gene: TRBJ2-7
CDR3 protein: ATSGLAGYEQY

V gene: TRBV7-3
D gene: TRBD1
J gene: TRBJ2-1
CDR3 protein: ASSVGQGGNEQF

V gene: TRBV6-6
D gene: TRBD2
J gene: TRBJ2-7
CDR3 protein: ASRSRTGGPYEQY

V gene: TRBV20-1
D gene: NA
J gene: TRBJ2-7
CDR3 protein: SAVPGPIYEQY

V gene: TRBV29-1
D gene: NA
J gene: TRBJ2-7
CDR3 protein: SVVGSQGFVYEQY

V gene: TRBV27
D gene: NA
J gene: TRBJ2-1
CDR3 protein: ATRGLAGTYNEQF

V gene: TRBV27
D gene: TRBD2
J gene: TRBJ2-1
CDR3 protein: ASSFGGGDEQF

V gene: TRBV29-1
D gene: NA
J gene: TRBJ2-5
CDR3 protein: SVVTQGKY

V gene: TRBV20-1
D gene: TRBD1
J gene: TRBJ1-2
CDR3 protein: SARDPQRTGDYGYT

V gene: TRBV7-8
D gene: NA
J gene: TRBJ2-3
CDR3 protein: ANSPISEVGYTQY

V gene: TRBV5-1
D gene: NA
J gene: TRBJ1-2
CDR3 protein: ASSLDRQYGYT

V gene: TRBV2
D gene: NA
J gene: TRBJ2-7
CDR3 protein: ASRSETGSIEQY

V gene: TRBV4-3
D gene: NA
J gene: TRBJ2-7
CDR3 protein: ASSQDPLARGPGCEQY

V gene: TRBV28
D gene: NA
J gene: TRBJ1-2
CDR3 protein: ASSFYGGYT

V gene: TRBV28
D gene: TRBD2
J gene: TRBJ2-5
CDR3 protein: ASSQELAAQETQY

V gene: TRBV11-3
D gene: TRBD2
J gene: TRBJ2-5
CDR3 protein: ASSFGGLERGLARSQETQY